Each of the 31 T cell receptor beta chains below was sequenced from the same sample in a study of Graves' ophthalmopathy and Graves' hyperthyroidism. RNA transcripts were the template, and TCR beta CDR3 regions were amplified from them. Investigators did first-round RT-PCR with HTBI primers, then second-round multiplex PCR. TCRdb independently ran MiXCR on the multiplex PCR reads; one entry per CDR3 protein. The sample lists hundreds of thousands of distinct CDR3 sequences, roughly 40% occurring once. Material: peripheral blood. The receptors were sampled from an adult man with Graves' ophthalmopathy.

The rearrangement joins TRBV7-9 to TRBJ1-2; D gene uncertain. The V and J ends lost 10 bases and 0 bases respectively, with 18 bases between them. Germline values: CDR1 SEHNR, CDR2 FQNEAQ (reference sequence). This CDR3 is built from 15 residues. CDR3 in DNA: TGTGCCACCCTCCCCGGACTTAAAGCTAACTATGGCTACACCTTC. It specifies CATLPGLKANYGYTF.

This clonotype was counted a few times. The V call is TRBV6-2 or TRBV6-3, the J call TRBJ1-1; D is unclear. Germline CDR1 reads MNHEY; CDR2 reads SVGEGT. CDR3 length equals 14 residues. V was shortened by 6 bases and J by 4 bases, with 15 bases between the two germline ends. CDR3 residues: CASSRAQDVTEAFF. CDR3 bases: TGTGCCAGCAGCCGCGCCCAGGATGTCACTGAAGCTTTCTTT.

This clonotype was seen a handful of times. The rearrangement links TRBV7-2 to TRBJ1-1, with D perhaps TRBD1 (6 bases). The CDR3 totals 16 residues. The ends were cut back, 5 bases at V and 1 base at J, with 17 bases in the middle. Germline CDR1 reads SGHTA; CDR2 reads FQGNSA. The CDR3 DNA reads as TGTGCCAGCAGCGCAAACCCCAGGGGTTGGAACACTGAAGCTTTCTTT. Its translation: CASSANPRGWNTEAFF.

The chain combines TRBV25-1 with TRBJ1-3; D uncertain. Germline V lookup: CDR1 MGHDK, CDR2 SYGVNS. The CDR3 totals 15 residues. V lost 2 bases and J 2 bases, leaving 10 bases between the germline ends. This CDR3 is CASSERAGTGNTIYF. The DNA of the CDR3 is TGTGCCAGCAGTGAAAGGGCAGGCACTGGAAACACCATATATTTT. The full variable domain, completed using reference TRBV25-1 and TRBJ1-3, is EADIYQTPRYLVIGTGKKITLECSQTMGHDKMYWYQQDPGMELHLIHYSYGVNSTEKGDLSSESTVSRIRTEHFPLTLESARPSHTSQYLCASSERAGTGNTIYFGEGSWLTVV.

This clonotype has at least ten counts. This chain joins TRBV7-9 and TRBJ1-4; 12 bases are a match to TRBD1. This CDR3 comprises 16 residues. The germline CDR1 and CDR2 sequences are SEHNR and FQNEAQ (reference sequence). The trim removed 5 bases at V and 6 bases at J, leaving 7 bases unmatched. The CDR3 DNA is TGTGCCAGCAGCCCAGGGACAGGGGGCCTCTATGAAAAACTGTTTTTT. This codes for CASSPGTGGLYEKLFF.

This clonotype was counted at least ten times. The chain has TRBV10-2 and TRBJ1-1; a weak D match, TRBD1 (5 bases). Germline loops: CDR1 WSHSY, CDR2 SAAADI. This CDR3 is 12 amino acids long. V shed 9 bases and J shed 4 bases, with 12 bases lying between them. CDR3 protein: CARTNRPTEAFF. For the CDR3, the DNA is TGCGCCAGAACCAACAGGCCCACTGAAGCTTTCTTT.

V is TRBV10-3 and J is TRBJ2-7; 8 nucleotides align to TRBD1. The length of the CDR3 is 16 residues. Germline lookup yields CDR1 ENHRY and CDR2 SYGVKD. Germline trimming cut 10 bases from V and 2 bases from J; bases unmatched to any gene: 16. CDR3 nucleotides: TGTGCCAGCAGCCGCCTGAACAGGGGGGTCACCTACGAGCAGTACTTC. Translation gives CASSRLNRGVTYEQYF.

This clonotype has only one observation. The chain recombines TRBV10-3 with TRBJ1-2, with D unclear. This CDR3 is 13 amino acids long. Germline lookup yields CDR1 ENHRY and CDR2 SYGVKD. The V and J ends lost 7 bases and 4 bases respectively, with 13 bases between them. CDR3 DNA: TGTGCCATCACGCGCAAGCAGTCCTATGGCTACACCTTC. It specifies CAITRKQSYGYTF.

The gene calls are TRBV7-9 and TRBJ1-5, with a possible D match to TRBD1 (5 bases). The CDR3 consists of 14 residues. The V end was cut by 3 bases, the J end by 6 bases, with 12 bases between. CDR1 and CDR2 (germline): SEHNR, FQNEAQ (reference sequence). Here the CDR3 DNA reads TGTGCCAGCAGCTTGGGGGGTTCGCCTCAGCCCCAGCATTTT. Protein product: CASSLGGSPQPQHF.

This clonotype was detected many times. The chain links TRBV19 to TRBJ1-2; D not certain. Germline V gives CDR1 LNHDA, CDR2 SQIVND (reference sequence). The CDR3 has 12 amino acids. Trimming removed 7 bases from V and 0 bases from J, with 6 bases in between. CDR3 region: CASKTTNYGYTF. DNA of the CDR3: TGTGCCAGTAAGACTACTAACTATGGCTACACCTTC.

The chain uses TRBV6-6 and TRBJ1-2; tentative D call: TRBD1 (5 bases). Germline V CDR1 and CDR2: MNHNY, SVGAGI (reference sequence). The CDR3 runs 14 residues. V was clipped by 2 bases and J by 5 bases, with 12 bases between them. The CDR3 DNA reads TGTGCCAGCAGTTACAGAAGGGGTTGGTATGGCTACACCTTC. Encoded protein: CASSYRRGWYGYTF.

This clonotype was recorded at least ten times. The CDR3 sequence is CASSVDGGMNTEAFF. CDR3 DNA sequence: TGTGCCAGCAGCGTAGATGGCGGGATGAACACTGAAGCTTTCTTT. The V call is TRBV9, the J call TRBJ1-1; D gene unclear. V dropped 0 bases and J dropped 0 bases, with 9 bases sitting between them. In germline, CDR1 is SGDLS, CDR2 YYNGEE. The CDR3 spans 15 residues.

This clonotype came up once. This chain joins TRBV10-3 and TRBJ1-4; D remains ambiguous. Trimming cost V 6 bases and J 0 bases, with 8 bases left between them. This CDR3 comprises 14 residues. Germline V gene data show CDR1 as ENHRY and CDR2 as SYGVKD. CDR3 sequence (DNA): TGTGCCATCAGCGACGGGGCAACTAATGAAAAACTGTTTTTT. It yields the protein CAISDGATNEKLFF.

This clonotype appeared a few times. The chain links TRBV19 to TRBJ2-2; D is uncertain. The germline gives CDR1 LNHDA, CDR2 SQIVND (reference sequence). The CDR3 runs 14 residues. Trimming cost V 3 bases and J 1 base, with 6 bases left between them. The chain's CDR3 is CASSIARNTGELFF. The CDR3, as DNA: TGTGCCAGTAGTATTGCAAGGAACACCGGGGAGCTGTTTTTT. Full variable domain (rest looked up from reference TRBV19 and TRBJ2-2): DGGITQSPKYLFRKEGQNVTLSCEQNLNHDAMYWYRQDPGQGLRLIYYSQIVNDFQKGDIAEGYSVSREKKESFPLTVTSAQKNPTAFYLCASSIARNTGELFFGEGSRLTVL.

The sample holds a few counts of this clonotype. The genes are TRBV25-1 and TRBJ2-2; possible D gene TRBD2, 6 bases. Deletions cut 6 bases from V and 0 bases from J, with 23 bases between. The CDR3 runs 19 residues. CDR1 is MGHDK, CDR2 SYGVNS, per germline. CDR3 loop: CASSVRPQASDTNTGELFF. The CDR3 DNA reads as TGTGCCAGCAGCGTACGCCCGCAGGCTAGCGACACGAACACCGGGGAGCTGTTTTTT.

This clonotype was seen more than once but under ten times. The chain has TRBV7-9 and TRBJ2-1; tentatively, D is TRBD1 (5 bases). CDR3 length equals 13 residues. From germline, CDR1 is SEHNR and CDR2 FQNEAQ (reference sequence). Trimming took off 2 bases at V and 9 bases at J, with 11 bases between the two ends. The CDR3 sequence: CASSLSDQGEQFF. The CDR3 coding sequence is TGTGCCAGCAGCTTAAGCGACCAGGGTGAGCAGTTCTTC.

This chain joins TRBV7-9 and TRBJ1-2, with D possibly matching TRBD1 (5 bases). There are 11 residues in the CDR3. Trimming left V 5 bases short and J 8 bases short, with 9 bases between. From germline, CDR1 is SEHNR and CDR2 FQNEAQ (reference sequence). Here the CDR3 DNA reads TGTGCCAGCAGCCGGGACTTGGGCTACACCTTC. Translation gives CASSRDLGYTF.

This sequence joins TRBV2 and TRBJ1-5; TRBD1 matches 7 bases. The germline gives CDR1 SNHLY, CDR2 FYNNEI. The CDR3 contains 13 residues. CDR3 in DNA: TGTGCTAGACAGGGTAGCGTTGGGCAGCCCCAGCATTTT. This codes for CARQGSVGQPQHF.

Notes on this clonotype: Its ends do not fully match the called genes, so a read error is possible. The V and J genes are TRBV10-3 and TRBJ1-3; a possible D gene is TRBD1 (6 bases). The CDR3 totals 15 residues. CDR1 and CDR2 from the germline V gene are ENHRY and SYGVKD. CDR3 region: CASSYSGGTGNTIYF. CDR3 DNA: TGTGCCAGCAGTTATTCTGGGGGCACTGGAAACACCATATATTTT.

The table lists this clonotype with many counts. This chain connects TRBV19 to TRBJ1-2; possibly TRBD1 for D (6 bases). The CDR3 spans 16 residues. Trimming shortened V by 3 bases and J by 4 bases, and 18 bases separated the two germline ends. From germline, CDR1 is LNHDA and CDR2 SQIVND (reference sequence). CDR3 bases: TGTGCCAGTAGTATGCCGCGTGGACAGAACATCTATGGCTACACCTTC. Amino acids: CASSMPRGQNIYGYTF.

V is TRBV25-1 and J is TRBJ2-5, with TRBD1 identical over 10 bases. The CDR3 runs to 15 residues. Germline CDR1 and CDR2: MGHDK and SYGVNS. The V segment lost 5 bases and the J segment 5 bases; nucleotides outside the gene matches: 8. The CDR3 nucleotides are TGTGCCAGCAGTAGGACAGGGGGGGACTTGGAGACCCAGTACTTC. Its translation is CASSRTGGDLETQYF.

This clonotype was counted ten times or more. This chain joins TRBV12-3 or TRBV12-4 and TRBJ1-6, with a tentative D call TRBD1 (5 bases). The CDR3 loop spans 16 amino acids. With 2 bases removed from V and 10 bases from J, the gap between germline ends came to 18 bases. The CDR3 nucleotides read TGTGCCAGCAGTTTAACGTGGGGCAGAAGTCCCTCACCCCTCCACTTT. Amino acid sequence: CASSLTWGRSPSPLHF.

At least ten counts were recorded for this clonotype. V usage is TRBV7-9 and J usage is TRBJ2-2; weak D call: TRBD1 (6 bases). Germline assignment: CDR1 SEHNR and CDR2 FQNEAQ (reference sequence). CDR3 size: 14 residues. Trimming took 3 bases from V and 3 from J, leaving 8 bases between them. CDR3: CASSLDSYTGELFF. For the CDR3, the DNA is TGTGCCAGCAGCTTGGACAGTTACACCGGGGAGCTGTTTTTT.

The V gene is TRBV7-9, the J gene TRBJ1-1; D unclear. This CDR3 is built from 14 residues. Trimming removed 0 bases at V and 7 bases at J, with 12 bases between. From germline, CDR1 is SEHNR and CDR2 FQNEAQ (reference sequence). This CDR3 reads CASSLALSMGEAFF. The CDR3 bases are TGTGCCAGCAGCTTAGCGCTAAGTATGGGTGAAGCTTTCTTT.

The rearrangement joins TRBV2 to TRBJ2-1; TRBD1 or TRBD2 may be the D gene (5 bases each). V lost 2 bases and J 7 bases, leaving 12 bases between the germline ends. Germline values: CDR1 SNHLY, CDR2 FYNNEI. The CDR3 spans 14 residues. DNA of the CDR3: TGTGCCAGCAGTGAATCGGGACCGGGAAATGAGCAGTTCTTC. Its protein product is CASSESGPGNEQFF.

This clonotype was counted ten times or more. This chain uses TRBV19 with TRBJ1-1, with D maybe TRBD1 (5 bases). Germline lookup yields CDR1 LNHDA and CDR2 SQIVND (reference sequence). The CDR3 covers 11 residues. The V gene lost 5 bases and the J gene lost 7 bases, with 8 bases spanning the gap. CDR3: CASSFTGEAFF. The CDR3 DNA is TGTGCCAGTAGTTTCACAGGTGAAGCTTTCTTT.

The CDR3 protein is CASSPGDGTETWELFF. The CDR3 nucleotides read TGTGCCAGCAGCCCGGGCGACGGGACGGAGACATGGGAGCTGTTTTTT. The J gene is TRBJ2-2, the V gene TRBV25-1; D may be TRBD1 or TRBD2 (5 bases each). Per the germline V gene, CDR1 is MGHDK and CDR2 is SYGVNS. V was clipped by 6 bases and J by 9 bases, with 23 bases between them. The CDR3 consists of 16 residues.

This clonotype occurred a few times. The chain links TRBV5-1 to TRBJ2-5; D remains ambiguous. The V gene's germline CDR1 is SGHRS and CDR2 YFSETQ. CDR3 length equals 13 residues. The V end lost 4 bases, the J end lost 3 bases, and 10 bases lay between the germline ends. DNA for the CDR3: TGCGCCAGCAGCCACACTACGGAAGAGACCCAGTACTTC. This encodes CASSHTTEETQYF.

The V call is TRBV24-1, the J call TRBJ1-5; 7 bases fit TRBD1. V lost 11 bases to trimming and J lost 4 bases; unmatched junction nucleotides: 10. The length of the CDR3 is 14 residues. CDR1 is KGHDR and CDR2 is SFDVKD in the germline V gene. CDR3 amino acids: CASIRQGRNQPQHF. In DNA, the CDR3 is TGTGCCAGCATCAGACAGGGTCGGAATCAGCCCCAGCATTTT.

On this clonotype: At one of its ends the junction is not consistent with the germline gene, which may arise from a read error. The J gene is TRBJ1-1, the V gene TRBV12-3 or TRBV12-4, with TRBD1 matching over 10 bases. This CDR3 contains 18 residues. In DNA form, the CDR3 reads TGTGCCAGCAGCCAGCCCGTGGGACAGGGGATGACGAACATTGAAGCTTTCTTT. Protein: CASSQPVGQGMTNIEAFF.

The chain carries TRBV25-1 and TRBJ2-7, with TRBD1 matching 10 bases. The germline V gene has CDR1 MGHDK and CDR2 SYGVNS. The V gene end was trimmed by 8 bases and the J gene end by 2 bases; junction bases not matched to a gene: 6. The CDR3 has 14 residues. The CDR3 sequence is CASSGTGEPYEQYF. The CDR3 DNA is TGTGCCAGCTCCGGGACAGGGGAACCCTACGAGCAGTACTTC.